The sequence of this T cell receptor beta chain was determined in a study of CD8+ T cells in alopecia areata. TCR sequencing used cDNA made by reverse transcription of extracted RNA. The assay was immunoSEQ multiplex PCR, and TCRdb's table has in-frame clones only and misses some. The table has 150,000 to 200,000 clones, around three fifths seen once; the top ten hold about 15%. This CDR3 is built from 11 residues. Looked up from germline, CDR1 is ENHRY and CDR2 is SYGVKD. Deletions cut 11 bases from V and 5 bases from J, with 11 bases between. This chain connects TRBV10-3 to TRBJ2-3, with D perhaps matching TRBD2 (6 bases). Specimen: CD4+ T cells sorted from blood, collected at week 0. This TCR came from a human donor with alopecia areata. CDR3 region: CAAGPRDTQYF. The CDR3 region has the DNA TGTGCCGCGGGACCAAGAGATACGCAGTATTTT.